The source of this T cell receptor (beta chain) is a study of beta chain features in type 1 diabetes (dated by TCRdb to between 2018 and 2020). Notes on the research overall: No differences in mean age, gender distribution, total cell number or subset yield were found between patients and healthy donors. Whereas all 28 donors provided naive and central memory subsets, regulatory and stem cell-like memory subsets were isolated from just 8 patients and roughly 8 healthy donors. A total of around 100 million sorted cells were examined across all samples, and RNA yield correlated strongly with the number of cells per subset. The study compared the TCRB repertoires of sorted circulating CD4+ T cell subsets in recently diagnosed type 1 diabetes patients with those in matched healthy donors. Overall study results and their limits: At VDJ recombination sites, type 1 diabetes patients had fewer insertions and more deleted nucleotides, which implies abnormalities in thymic rearrangement. Shorter templates might have been favored by PCR, but patient and control samples were amplified and corrected together, so both groups would have been affected equally by any skew. Naive, central memory and regulatory TCRB repertoires appeared to be more alike among patients than among healthy donors. Because cDNA was sequenced instead of genomic DNA, activated cells with high expression could be over-represented, although the groups did not differ in activation or CD3 levels. Only small numbers of individuals were included in the HLA sub-analyses, which left unresolved whether HLA type had any influence on TCRB rearrangement. In all four CD4+ subsets, TCRB CDR3 length was moderately but significantly shorter in type 1 diabetes patients.

Inclusive of the bounding cysteine and phenylalanine, the CDR3 is 17 residues long. Solely the CDR3 DNA is kept, with 51 bases framed from the first base. V is pruned by 0 bases and J by 4 bases, leaving 10 bases of the junction without a gene match. The germline V gene specifies SGHDT as CDR1 and YYEEEE as CDR2. A note on this clone: This clone's antigen is unknown. No base-level quality is on record; no much larger clone is a single base apart.

A single peripheral blood draw of about 116 mL on average was collected from each donor into heparinised tubes. A BD FACSAria II was used to sort naive, central memory, regulatory and stem cell-like memory CD4+ T cells with a panel that included CD45RO, CCR7, CD25, CD127, CD95 and CD27. Purity was above 95% for every sorted population. PBMCs were isolated immediately by Lymphoprep density gradient centrifugation and stained directly without culture. To minimize batch effects, samples were stained and sorted in pairs, one healthy donor with one patient per experiment. All of the isolated RNA was reverse transcribed with the High Capacity cDNA Reverse Transcription Kit, so expressed TCRB transcripts were sequenced. Deep immunoSEQ sequencing was applied to naive, central memory and regulatory T cell samples, giving an average of about 3.4 million total reads per sample. Sorted cells were lysed in RLT buffer, and RNA was extracted using DNase-treated RNeasy Micro or Mini kits according to cell number. Each cell subset was processed on its own to prevent cross-contamination, while patient and healthy donor samples were processed together. Using the immunoSEQ multiplex PCR, TCRB sequences were amplified from cDNA into 87-bp fragments spanning the CDR3 region. The amplicons were sequenced using the Illumina HiSeq platform. The original methods were these. Synthetic template baselines were used to correct PCR bias computationally, reads within Hamming distance 2 were collapsed together, and singletons that could not be merged were discarded. Reads were aligned to IMGT to assign V, D and J genes, CDR3 length, and insertions or deletions at six rearrangement sites. Within each subset, clonotype counts were normalized to sorted cell number, and only after that were true diversity and Gini coefficients computed with the tcR R package. The overlap coefficient, calculated on TCRB nucleotide sequences, was used to quantify repertoire sharing. As a proxy for the pre-selection repertoire, out-of-frame TCRB sequences from naive cells were analyzed. Imported from immuneACCESS, the table was reduced by TCRdb to in-frame sequences with V and J called. These copies leave out some clones; in studies compared against another copy, an unresolved V gene accounts for under half, and the cause of the remainder is not known. V and J calls and clone size follow that table, whereas D and trimming were derived from the DNA. The sample table lists roughly 610,000 clones, 15% to 19% of them with a count of one. The ten largest clones capture about 0.097% of the sample.

The chain is encoded by TRBV5-6 joined to TRBJ1-2; 9 junctional bases match TRBD1. The TCR comes from a man younger than 35 in good health. Sequences were obtained from naive CD4+ T cells from blood. The cell subset or site tag for this specimen amounts to: true naive CD4+ T cells. The CDR3 region reads CASSLAPVQGAIYGYTF. The bases read TGTGCCAGCAGCTTGGCCCCCGTACAGGGGGCGATCTATGGCTACACCTTC.